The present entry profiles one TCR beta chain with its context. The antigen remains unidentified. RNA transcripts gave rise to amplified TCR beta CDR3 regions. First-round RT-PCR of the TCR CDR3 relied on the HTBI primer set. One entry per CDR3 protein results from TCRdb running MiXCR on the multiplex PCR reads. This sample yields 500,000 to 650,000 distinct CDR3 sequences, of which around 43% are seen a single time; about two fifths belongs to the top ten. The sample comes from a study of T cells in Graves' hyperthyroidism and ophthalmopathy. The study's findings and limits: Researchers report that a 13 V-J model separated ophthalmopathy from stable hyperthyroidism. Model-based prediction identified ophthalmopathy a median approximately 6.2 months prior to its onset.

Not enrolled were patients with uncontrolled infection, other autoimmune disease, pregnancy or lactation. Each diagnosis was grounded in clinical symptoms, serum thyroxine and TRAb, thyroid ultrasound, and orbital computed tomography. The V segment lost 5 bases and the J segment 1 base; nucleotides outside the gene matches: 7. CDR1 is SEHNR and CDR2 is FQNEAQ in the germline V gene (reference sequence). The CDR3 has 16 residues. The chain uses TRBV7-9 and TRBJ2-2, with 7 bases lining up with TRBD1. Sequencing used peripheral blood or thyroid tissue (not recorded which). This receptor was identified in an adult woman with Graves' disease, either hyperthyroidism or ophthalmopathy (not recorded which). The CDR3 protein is CASSHRDSLNTGELFF. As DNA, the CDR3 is TGTGCCAGCAGCCACCGGGACAGCCTGAACACCGGGGAGCTGTTTTTT.